What follows is one T cell receptor (beta chain) and its context. Its antigen is as yet unknown. The data originate from a study of T cell responses to AZD1222 COVID-19 vaccine. Overall study results and limits: Spike-spanning, vaccine-associated CD4 TCRs were dominant at 160-218 and 743-854.

The CDR3 covers 11 residues. V dropped 5 bases and J dropped 5 bases, with 9 bases sitting between them. Germline values: CDR1 GTSNPN, CDR2 SVGIG (reference sequence). Clones were read by immunoSEQ multiplex PCR, and TCRdb kept only the in-frame ones, dropping some. The data show some 99,000 clones, around 90% seen once. The specimen comprised peripheral blood, sampled on day 0 of AZD1222 vaccination. The clonotype comes from an adult in good health. V usage is TRBV30 and J usage is TRBJ2-5; no clear D gene. This CDR3 is CAWGFRETQYF. CDR3 nucleotides: TGTGCCTGGGGGTTCAGGGAGACCCAGTACTTC. Full variable domain (missing parts from reference TRBV30 and TRBJ2-5): SQTIHQWPATLVQPVGSPLSLECTVEGTSNPNLYWYRQAAGRGLQLLFYSVGIGQISSEVPQNLSASRPQDRQFILSSKKLLLSDSGFYLCAWGFRETQYFGPGTRLLVL.